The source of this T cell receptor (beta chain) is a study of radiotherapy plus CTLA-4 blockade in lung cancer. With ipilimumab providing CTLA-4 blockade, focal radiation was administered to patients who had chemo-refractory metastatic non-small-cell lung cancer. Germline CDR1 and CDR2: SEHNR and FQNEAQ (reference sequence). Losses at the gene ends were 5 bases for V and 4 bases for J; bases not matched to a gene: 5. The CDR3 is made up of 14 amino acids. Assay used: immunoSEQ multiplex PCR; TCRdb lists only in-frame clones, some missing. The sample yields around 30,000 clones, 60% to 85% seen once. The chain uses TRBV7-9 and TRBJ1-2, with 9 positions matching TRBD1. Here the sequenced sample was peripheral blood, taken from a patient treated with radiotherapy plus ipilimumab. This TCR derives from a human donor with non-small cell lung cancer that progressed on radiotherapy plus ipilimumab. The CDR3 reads CASSVTGGGYGYTF. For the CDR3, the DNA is TGTGCCAGCAGCGTAACAGGGGGCGGCTATGGCTACACCTTC.